The entry below gives a single T cell receptor beta chain sequence along with its context. Its antigen is not known. The data derive from a study of cytomegalovirus exposure and HLA in healthy donors. Background on the study: When just under 400 donors were genotyped, roughly 82% of them were found to fall in the Caucasian-associated ancestry cluster.

Germline V gene sequence: CDR1 LNHDA, CDR2 SQIVND (reference sequence). There are 13 residues in the CDR3. V was clipped by 7 bases and J by 5 bases; unmatched bases: 7. Notes on the study in general: Rarity characterized most TCR sequences, yet some public TCRs appeared in many donors. Reports indicate that TCR beta sequences accurately predicted the HLA-A and HLA-B alleles of most subjects. Later analysis found that TCR beta chains associated with HLA were more clonally expanded than other, equally common chains.

The PCR made use of 60 Vbeta and 13 Jbeta primers. Clones were sequenced by immunoSEQ multiplex PCR, and TCRdb holds only the in-frame ones, with some missing. The sample includes roughly 120,000 clones, under 85% seen only once; the top ten take about 7.7%. The V and J genes are TRBV19 and TRBJ1-1; 7 bases are a match to TRBD1. The receptor comes from a woman between 45 and 65 years old in good health and CMV-seropositive. Material for sequencing was PBMCs. CDR3 sequence (DNA): TGTGCCAGTAACAAGGGGGCCTGGACTGAAGCTTTCTTT. Protein: CASNKGAWTEAFF.